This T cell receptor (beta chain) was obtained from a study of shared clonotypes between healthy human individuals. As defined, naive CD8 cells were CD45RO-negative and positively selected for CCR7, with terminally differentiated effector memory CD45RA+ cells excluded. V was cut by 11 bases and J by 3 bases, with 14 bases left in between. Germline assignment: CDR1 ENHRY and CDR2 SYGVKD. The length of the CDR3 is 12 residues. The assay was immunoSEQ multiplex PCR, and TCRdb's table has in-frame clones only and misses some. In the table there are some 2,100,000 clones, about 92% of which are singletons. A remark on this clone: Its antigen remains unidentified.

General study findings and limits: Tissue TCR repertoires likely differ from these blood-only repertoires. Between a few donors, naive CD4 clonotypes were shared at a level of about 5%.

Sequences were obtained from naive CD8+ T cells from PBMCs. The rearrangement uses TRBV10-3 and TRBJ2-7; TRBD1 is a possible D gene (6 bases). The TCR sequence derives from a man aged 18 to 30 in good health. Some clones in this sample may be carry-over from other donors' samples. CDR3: CAARDTYYEQYF. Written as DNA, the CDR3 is TGTGCCGCCCGGGACACTTACTACGAGCAGTACTTC.